This T cell receptor beta chain comes out of a study of graft-versus-host responses after intestinal transplantation. Study-wide context: Following induction with anti-thymocyte globulin, all recipients were given tacrolimus and steroids for three to four years.

The table came from immunoSEQ multiplex PCR; TCRdb's copy has only in-frame clones and leaves some out. The table includes around 9,500 clones, roughly 90% detected once. The germline V gene encodes CDR1 KGHSY and CDR2 FQNENV. The junction had 5 bases not matched to a gene; V was cut back by 2 bases and J by 8 bases. The CDR3 is 15 residues long. Sequencing used PBMCs, obtained 240 to 250 days after intestinal transplant. The sequence derives from a human patient who received an intestinal transplant, so some T cells may come from the graft donor. The V gene is TRBV16, the J gene TRBJ1-4; 10 bases fit TRBD1. The CDR3 here is CASSQEGTGEEKLFF. The CDR3 DNA reads as TGTGCCAGCAGCCAAGAGGGGACAGGGGAAGAAAAACTGTTTTTT. Looking up the rest from reference TRBV16 and TRBJ1-4 gives the full variable domain: GEEVAQTPKHLVRGEGQKAKLYCAPIKGHSYVFWYQQVLKNEFKFLISFQNENVFDETGMPKERFSAKCLPNSPCSLEIQATKLEDSAVYFCASSQEGTGEEKLFFGSGTQLSVL.